The clone carrying this TCR beta chain was found once. The data belong to a study of blood T cell repertoires in COVID-19. Using immunoSEQ multiplex PCR, the repertoire was profiled, and TCRdb retains in-frame clones only, with some absent. The sample lists fewer than 300,000 clones, roughly 90% seen once, with roughly 1.1% in the top ten. Donors of Cohort 3 who recovered were those that had two negative PCRs, clearance, or symptom resolution. With V trimmed by 6 bases and J by 7 bases, 7 bases remained unmatched. This CDR3 comprises 14 residues. Germline CDR1 SNHLY, CDR2 FYNNEI. The V and J genes are TRBV2 and TRBJ1-4; 8 nucleotides match TRBD1. The origin of this receptor is a woman in her twenties or thirties who had recovered from COVID-19. Sequencing was done on a sample of PBMCs or T cells enriched from blood (not recorded which). As DNA, the CDR3 is TGTGCCAGCAGAGGACAGGGACGGGTTGAAAAACTGTTTTTT. This codes for CASRGQGRVEKLFF.